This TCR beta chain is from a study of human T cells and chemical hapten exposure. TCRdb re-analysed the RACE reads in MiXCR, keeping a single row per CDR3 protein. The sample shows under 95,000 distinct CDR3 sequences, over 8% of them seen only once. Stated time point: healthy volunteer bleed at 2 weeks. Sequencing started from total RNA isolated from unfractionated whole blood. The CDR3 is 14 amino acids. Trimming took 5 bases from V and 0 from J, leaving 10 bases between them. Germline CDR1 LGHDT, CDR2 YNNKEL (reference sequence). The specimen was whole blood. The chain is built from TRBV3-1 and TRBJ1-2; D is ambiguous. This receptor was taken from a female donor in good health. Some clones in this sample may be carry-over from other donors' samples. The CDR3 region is CASSVDETNYGYTF. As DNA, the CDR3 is TGTGCCAGCAGCGTAGACGAGACTAACTATGGCTACACCTTC.